The rows below give T cell receptor beta chains drawn from one sample of a study of identical twins. TCRdb redid the calling of the 5' RACE reads with MiXCR, one entry per CDR3 protein. The sample yields about 200,000 distinct CDR3 sequences, 15% to 20% seen once. These data are also associated with another study on T cells expressing NK-cell markers.

The material sequenced was CD8+ T cells sorted from blood. Source of these receptors: a woman younger than 35 in good health. Each CDR3 is given with its conserved first and last residue. The D gene is left open where the match is weak. Where a row states a size, it is once, few, many or the class of an expanded clone; other rows omit it.

>few|NA|TRBJ2-1|TRBV6-5
TGTGCCAGCAGTTATCCCCGACAGGGAGGTTACAATGAGCAGTTCTTC
CASSYPRQGGYNEQFF
>NA|NA|TRBJ1-1|TRBV7-9
TGTGCCAGCAGCCTCGAACCGACTGAAGCTTTCTTT
CASSLEPTEAFF
>NA|TRBD2|TRBJ2-3|TRBV11-2
TGTGCCAGCAGCCCTCCGGGACTAGCCCCTAGGACGCAGTATTTT
CASSPPGLAPRTQYF
>few|TRBD2|TRBJ2-2|TRBV7-8
TGTGCCAGCAGCAGTCTAGCGGGGGGGCCCACCGGGGAGCTGTTTTTT
CASSSLAGGPTGELFF
>NA|TRBD2|TRBJ2-3|TRBV7-8
TGTGCCAGCAGCTATTCACTAGCGGTAGAGTGGGGCACAGATACGCAGTATTTT
CASSYSLAVEWGTDTQYF
>NA|NA|TRBJ2-7|TRBV9
TGTGCCAGCAGCGCGGACGGGTACGATACCTACGAGCAGTACTTC
CASSADGYDTYEQYF
>NA|NA|TRBJ1-5|TRBV10-2
TGCGCCAGCAGTGCGGAAGTGTGGGGTATCGATCAGCCCCAGCATTTT
CASSAEVWGIDQPQHF
>NA|TRBD1|TRBJ1-4|TRBV7-9
TGTGCCAGCAGCTTATTGACAGGGGGCCGAGCTAATGAAAAACTGTTTTTT
CASSLLTGGRANEKLFF
>few|TRBD2|TRBJ2-1|TRBV29-1
TGCAGCGTACTTACCGCGCTAGCGGGGGAGGCCCACAATGAGCAGTTCTTC
CSVLTALAGEAHNEQFF
>NA|NA|TRBJ1-5|TRBV9
TGTGCCAGCAGCGTAGCAGGGTCAGCGGGGCCCCAGCATTTT
CASSVAGSAGPQHF
>NA|NA|TRBJ2-7|TRBV7-8
TGTGCCAGCAGCTCAACCGGGACGAGTTACTACGAGCAGTACTTC
CASSSTGTSYYEQYF
>few|NA|TRBJ1-2|TRBV6-6
TGTGCCTCCACAGAGAACTATGGCTACACCTTC
CASTENYGYTF
>few|TRBD1|TRBJ2-1|TRBV27
TGTGCCAGCAGGCAAGGGACAGGGGGCCCAAATGAGCAGTTCTTC
CASRQGTGGPNEQFF
>NA|NA|TRBJ2-3|TRBV4-3
TGCGCCAGCAGCCAAGATCATTTGGGTACAGATACGCAGTATTTT
CASSQDHLGTDTQYF
>NA|NA|TRBJ2-7|TRBV19
TGTGCCAGTAGTACCGGACTGCCCTACGAGCAGTACTTC
CASSTGLPYEQYF
>few|NA|TRBJ2-2|TRBV6-5
TGTGCCAGCAGTTACGGGGTTAACACCGGGGAGCTGTTTTTT
CASSYGVNTGELFF
>few|NA|TRBJ2-1|TRBV6-2/TRBV6-3
TGTGCCAGCAGTTACTCAGGGGAGCTCCCTGGGAATGAGCAGTTCTTC
CASSYSGELPGNEQFF
>NA|NA|TRBJ2-7|TRBV3-1
TGTGCCAGCAGCCGTCCCGGGACCCTTATGGAGCAGTACTTC
CASSRPGTLMEQYF
>many|NA|TRBJ1-1|TRBV13
TGTGCCAGCAGCGAGGGGCCCACTGAAGCTTTCTTT
CASSEGPTEAFF
>NA|TRBD2|TRBJ2-1|TRBV12-5
TGTGCTAGTGGTTTTTTAGCGGGCCCTTTCAATGAGCAGTTCTTC
CASGFLAGPFNEQFF
>few|TRBD2|TRBJ2-1|TRBV12-3/TRBV12-4
TGTGCCAGCACCTGGACTAGCGGGGGTGAGGAGCAGTTCTTC
CASTWTSGGEEQFF
>NA|NA|TRBJ2-1|TRBV5-5
TGTGCCAGCAGCTTTTTCCGGGGCCCGAATGAGCAGTTCTTC
CASSFFRGPNEQFF
>few|NA|TRBJ2-7|TRBV12-3/TRBV12-4
TGTGCCAGCAGTTTAGCGGGGCTGGTTTACGAGCAGTACTTC
CASSLAGLVYEQYF
>few|NA|TRBJ2-7|TRBV6-5
TGTGCCAGTTCGGGGGACGACGAGCAGTACTTC
CASSGDDEQYF
>NA|NA|TRBJ1-1|TRBV29-1
TGCAGCGTAGGAGGCCTGACGCGAGCTTTCTTT
CSVGGLTRAFF
>few|TRBD2|TRBJ2-1|TRBV20-1
TGCAGTGCTACCGGCGAGGGACTACCGTACAATGAGCAGTTCTTC
CSATGEGLPYNEQFF
>many|TRBD2|TRBJ2-3|TRBV20-1
TGCAGTTCGTCTAGCGGGAGCGATTTCACAGATACGCAGTATTTT
CSSSSGSDFTDTQYF
>few|NA|TRBJ2-3|TRBV5-1
TGCGCCAGCAGCTCCCTGGAGGTGGGGAGCACAGATACGCAGTATTTT
CASSSLEVGSTDTQYF
>few|TRBD1|TRBJ2-3|TRBV27
TGTGCCAGCAGTCCGGACAGGGTTATAGATACGCAGTATTTT
CASSPDRVIDTQYF
>NA|NA|TRBJ2-1|TRBV29-1
TGCAGCGTTGAGCGGCAGGGGAGGAATGAGCAGTTCTTC
CSVERQGRNEQFF
>NA|NA|TRBJ2-7|TRBV9
TGTGCCAGCAGCTTCAGCGGTTCCCCCGGGGACGAGCAGTACTTC
CASSFSGSPGDEQYF
>many|NA|TRBJ2-1|TRBV11-3
TGTGCCAGCAAAGGTTCCAGCCTGCCATTCTTC
CASKGSSLPFF
>few|NA|TRBJ1-5|TRBV5-5
TGTGCCAGCAGCTTGGAACCGGGGGGTGGCAATCAGCCCCAGCATTTT
CASSLEPGGGNQPQHF
>few|NA|TRBJ2-5|TRBV6-2/TRBV6-3
TGTGCCAGCAGTTATGGTGACGCAGAGACCCAGTACTTC
CASSYGDAETQYF
>NA|NA|TRBJ1-1|TRBV12-3/TRBV12-4
TGTGCCAGCAGTTTGACCAGGTTCACTGAAGCTTTCTTT
CASSLTRFTEAFF
>NA|NA|TRBJ2-3|TRBV4-1
TGCGCCAGCAGCCAAGGAGTTACCTTCACAGATACGCAGTATTTT
CASSQGVTFTDTQYF
>many|NA|TRBJ2-2|TRBV12-3/TRBV12-4
TGTGCCAGCAGTTTAGCCGCGAACACCGGGGAGCTGTTTTTT
CASSLAANTGELFF
>NA|TRBD2|TRBJ2-7|TRBV4-2
TGTGCCAGCAGCCAAGAGCTAGCGGGGAAGTACGAGCAGTACTTC
CASSQELAGKYEQYF
>few|NA|TRBJ2-7|TRBV2
TGTGCCAGCAGTGAAGGGACCTCGAACGCCTACGAGCAGTACTTC
CASSEGTSNAYEQYF
>many|TRBD2|TRBJ2-1|TRBV24-1
TGTGCCACCAGTGAGCGGACTAGCGATGAGCAGTTCTTC
CATSERTSDEQFF
>NA|NA|TRBJ2-7|TRBV5-1
TGCGCCAGCCAGACAGCCTACGAGCAGTACTTC
CASQTAYEQYF
>NA|NA|TRBJ2-1|TRBV7-9
TGTGCCAGCAGCCTAAGGTGGGGCGTATGGACCGTCAATGAGCAGTCCTTC
CASSLRWGVWTVNEQSF
>NA|TRBD2|TRBJ2-1|TRBV12-3/TRBV12-4
TGTGCCAGCAGCCCACTAGCGGGGGGGAATGAGCAGTTCTTC
CASSPLAGGNEQFF
>few|TRBD1|TRBJ2-7|TRBV20-1
TGCAGTGCTCTGGACAGGGGCTACTCCTACGAGCAGTACTTC
CSALDRGYSYEQYF
>few|TRBD2|TRBJ2-2|TRBV5-1
TGCGCCAGCAGCTTCCCCGGGGGGTCCACCGGGGAGCTGTTTTTT
CASSFPGGSTGELFF
>few|TRBD1|TRBJ1-2|TRBV11-3
TGTGCCAGCAGCTCCGGGACAGGGGCTTTCTATGGCTACACCTTC
CASSSGTGAFYGYTF
>NA|NA|TRBJ2-7|TRBV13
TGTGCCAGCGCTGCCGACTTAGCAGTTGAGGACGACGCGCACCAGGGATCCTACGAGCAGTACTTC
CASAADLAVEDDAHQGSYEQYF